This T cell receptor (beta chain) originates from a study of blood T cell repertoires in COVID-19. V gave up 3 bases and J gave up 5 bases; unmatched junction bases: 6. Germline values: CDR1 SGHVS, CDR2 FNYEAQ. This CDR3 contains 15 residues. Original handling: Quantification of nucleated cells was approximated via reference gene primer amplification. Measured with immunoSEQ multiplex PCR; TCRdb has only the in-frame clones, and not every one. That table supplies the V and J calls and clone size; D and trimming were determined from the DNA. The sample shows 15,000 to 20,000 clones, 80% of them seen only once.

What was sequenced was peripheral blood. This sequence was found in a man older than 75 with acute or convalescent COVID-19. The rearrangement uses TRBV7-6 and TRBJ1-4; TRBD1 matches at 7 bases. The CDR3 nucleotides read TGTGCCAGCAGCTTGGGGGGACAGAAAAATGAAAAACTGTTTTTT. Protein product: CASSLGGQKNEKLFF. The whole variable domain, remainder taken from reference TRBV7-6 and TRBJ1-4, is GAGVSQSPRYKVTKRGQDVALRCDPISGHVSLYWYRQALGQGPEFLTYFNYEAQQDKSGLPNDRFSAERPEGSISTLTIQRTEQRDSAMYRCASSLGGQKNEKLFFGSGTQLSVL.